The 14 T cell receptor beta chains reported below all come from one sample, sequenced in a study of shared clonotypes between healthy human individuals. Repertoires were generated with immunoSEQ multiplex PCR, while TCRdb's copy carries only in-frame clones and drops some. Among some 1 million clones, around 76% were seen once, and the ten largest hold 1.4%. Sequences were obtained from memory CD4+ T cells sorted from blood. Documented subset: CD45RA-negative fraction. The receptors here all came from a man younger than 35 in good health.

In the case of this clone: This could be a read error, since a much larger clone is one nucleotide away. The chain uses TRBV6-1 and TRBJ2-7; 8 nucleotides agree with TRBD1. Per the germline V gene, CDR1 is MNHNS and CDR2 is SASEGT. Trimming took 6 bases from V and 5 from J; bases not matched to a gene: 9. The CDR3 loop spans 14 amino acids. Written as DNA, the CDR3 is TGTGCCAGCAGAAGCCCGGACAGGGTCAACGAGCAGTACTTC. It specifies CASRSPDRVNEQYF.

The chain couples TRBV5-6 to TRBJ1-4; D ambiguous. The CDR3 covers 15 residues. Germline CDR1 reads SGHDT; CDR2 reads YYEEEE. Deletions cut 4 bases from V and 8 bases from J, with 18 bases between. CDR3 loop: CASSPRWERGEKLFF. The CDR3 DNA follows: TGTGCCAGCAGCCCCAGGTGGGAAAGAGGGGAAAAACTGTTTTTT.

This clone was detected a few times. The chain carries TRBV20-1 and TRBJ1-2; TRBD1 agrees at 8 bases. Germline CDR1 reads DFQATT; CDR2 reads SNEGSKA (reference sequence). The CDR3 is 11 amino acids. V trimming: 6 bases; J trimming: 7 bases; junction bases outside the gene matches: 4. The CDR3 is CSAVDRGGYTF. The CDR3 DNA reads TGCAGTGCAGTCGACAGGGGTGGCTACACCTTC.

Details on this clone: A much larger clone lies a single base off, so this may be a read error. CDR3 sequence reads: CASSGNEQFF. The CDR3 DNA reads as TGTGCCAGCAGCGGAAATGAGCAGTTCTTC. The J gene is TRBJ2-1, the V gene TRBV9; D gene uncertain. With 3 bases removed from V and 7 bases from J, the gap between germline ends came to 2 bases. CDR3 length equals 10 residues. Germline CDR1 is SGDLS and CDR2 is YYNGEE.

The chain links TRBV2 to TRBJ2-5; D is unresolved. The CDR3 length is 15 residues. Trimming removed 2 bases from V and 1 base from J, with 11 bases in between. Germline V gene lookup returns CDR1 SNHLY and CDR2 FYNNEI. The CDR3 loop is CASSETPGPQETQYF. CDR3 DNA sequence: TGTGCCAGCAGTGAAACGCCAGGACCCCAAGAGACCCAGTACTTC.

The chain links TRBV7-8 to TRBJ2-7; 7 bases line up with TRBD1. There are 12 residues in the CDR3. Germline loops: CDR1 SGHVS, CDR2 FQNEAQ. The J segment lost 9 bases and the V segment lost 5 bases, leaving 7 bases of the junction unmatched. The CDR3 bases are TGTGCCAGCAGCAAGAGACAGGGCGGGCAGTACTTC. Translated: CASSKRQGGQYF.

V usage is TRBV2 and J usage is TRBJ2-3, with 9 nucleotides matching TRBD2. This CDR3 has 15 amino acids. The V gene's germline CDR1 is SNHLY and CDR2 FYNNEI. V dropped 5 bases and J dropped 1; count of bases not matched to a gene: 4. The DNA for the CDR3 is TGTGCCAGCAGTCCCCGGACTAGCGGCACAGATACGCAGTATTTT. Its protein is CASSPRTSGTDTQYF.

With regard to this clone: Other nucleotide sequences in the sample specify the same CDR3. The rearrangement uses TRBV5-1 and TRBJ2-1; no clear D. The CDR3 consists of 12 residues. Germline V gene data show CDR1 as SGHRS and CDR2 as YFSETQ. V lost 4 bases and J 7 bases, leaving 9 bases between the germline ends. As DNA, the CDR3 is TGCGCCAGCAGCGCCTTGGGGAATGAGCAGTTCTTC. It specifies CASSALGNEQFF.

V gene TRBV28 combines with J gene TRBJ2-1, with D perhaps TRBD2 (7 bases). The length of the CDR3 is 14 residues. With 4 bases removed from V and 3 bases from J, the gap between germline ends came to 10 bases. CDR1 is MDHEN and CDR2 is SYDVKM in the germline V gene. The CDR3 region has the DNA TGTGCCAGCAGTTGGGGGGGCATCTACAATGAGCAGTTCTTC. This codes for CASSWGGIYNEQFF.

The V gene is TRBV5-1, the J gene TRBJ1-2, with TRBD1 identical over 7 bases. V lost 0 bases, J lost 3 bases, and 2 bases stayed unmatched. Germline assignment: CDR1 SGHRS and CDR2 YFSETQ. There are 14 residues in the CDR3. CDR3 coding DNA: TGCGCCAGCAGCTTGGAGGGACAGTACTATGGCTACACCTTC. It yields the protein CASSLEGQYYGYTF.

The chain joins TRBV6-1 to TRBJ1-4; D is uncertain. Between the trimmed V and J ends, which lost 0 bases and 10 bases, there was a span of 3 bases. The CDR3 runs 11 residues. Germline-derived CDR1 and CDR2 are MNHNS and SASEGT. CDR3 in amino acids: CASSEAGKLFF. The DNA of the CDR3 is TGTGCCAGCAGTGAAGCGGGAAAACTGTTTTTT.

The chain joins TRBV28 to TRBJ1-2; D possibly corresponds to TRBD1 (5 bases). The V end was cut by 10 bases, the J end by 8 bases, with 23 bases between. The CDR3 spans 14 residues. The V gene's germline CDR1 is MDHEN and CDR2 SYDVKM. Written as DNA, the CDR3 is TGTGCCACCGAGAATCGGGGACCCGCGGAGGGCTACACCTTC. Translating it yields CATENRGPAEGYTF.

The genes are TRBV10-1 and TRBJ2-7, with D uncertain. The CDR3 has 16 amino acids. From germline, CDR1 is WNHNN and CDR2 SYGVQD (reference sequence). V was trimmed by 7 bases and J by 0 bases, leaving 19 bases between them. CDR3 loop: CASIPPVRAHSYEQYF. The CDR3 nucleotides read TGCGCCAGCATTCCTCCAGTCCGGGCACACTCCTACGAGCAGTACTTC.

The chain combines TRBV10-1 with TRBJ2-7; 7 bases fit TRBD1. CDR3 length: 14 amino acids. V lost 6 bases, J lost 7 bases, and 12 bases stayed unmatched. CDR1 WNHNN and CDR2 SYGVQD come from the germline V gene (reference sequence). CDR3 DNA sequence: TGCGCCAGCAGCCCGTCAGGGGGTGGTAGGGAGCAGTACTTC. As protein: CASSPSGGGREQYF.